This TCR beta chain came from a study of cytomegalovirus exposure and HLA in healthy donors. Study background: According to later analysis, the same platform produced the 100 to 150 validation and some 680 first-cohort repertoires.

Regarding this clone: Its antigen is not identified.

The study's findings and limits: Among TCR beta chains, those listed as cytomegalovirus-associated numbered some 170. The tendency of first-cohort TCR clusters to co-occur in the 90 to 150 validation repertoires emerged from a later analysis.

The germline V gene has CDR1 SGHNT and CDR2 YYREEE (reference sequence). The CDR3 is 17 amino acids. V lost 0 bases to trimming and J lost 7 bases; unmatched junction nucleotides: 14. Sequencing was performed with immunoSEQ multiplex PCR; in TCRdb, only in-frame clones are kept and a portion is missing. The data contain 100,000 to 120,000 clones, almost 96% of them singletons. Sequenced material: PBMCs. V and J are TRBV5-4 and TRBJ2-5; TRBD2 aligns across 8 bases. The origin of this receptor is a woman aged 18-29 years in good health and CMV-seronegative. CDR3 residues: CASSLGGDLAGRGTQYF. DNA of the CDR3: TGTGCCAGCAGCTTGGGGGGGGACTTAGCGGGGAGAGGGACCCAGTACTTC.